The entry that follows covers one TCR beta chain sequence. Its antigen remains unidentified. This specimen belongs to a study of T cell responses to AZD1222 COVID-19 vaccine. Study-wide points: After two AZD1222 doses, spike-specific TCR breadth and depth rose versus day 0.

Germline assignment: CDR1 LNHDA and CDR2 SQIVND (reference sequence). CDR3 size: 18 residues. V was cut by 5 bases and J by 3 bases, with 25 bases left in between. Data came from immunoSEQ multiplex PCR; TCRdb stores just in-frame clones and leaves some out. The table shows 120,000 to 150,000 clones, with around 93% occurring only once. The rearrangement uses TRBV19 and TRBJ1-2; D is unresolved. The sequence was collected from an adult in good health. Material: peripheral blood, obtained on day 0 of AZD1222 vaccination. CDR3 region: CASSPEPLMAFPHYGYTF. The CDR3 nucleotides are TGTGCCAGTAGTCCGGAGCCCCTTATGGCGTTCCCCCACTATGGCTACACCTTC.